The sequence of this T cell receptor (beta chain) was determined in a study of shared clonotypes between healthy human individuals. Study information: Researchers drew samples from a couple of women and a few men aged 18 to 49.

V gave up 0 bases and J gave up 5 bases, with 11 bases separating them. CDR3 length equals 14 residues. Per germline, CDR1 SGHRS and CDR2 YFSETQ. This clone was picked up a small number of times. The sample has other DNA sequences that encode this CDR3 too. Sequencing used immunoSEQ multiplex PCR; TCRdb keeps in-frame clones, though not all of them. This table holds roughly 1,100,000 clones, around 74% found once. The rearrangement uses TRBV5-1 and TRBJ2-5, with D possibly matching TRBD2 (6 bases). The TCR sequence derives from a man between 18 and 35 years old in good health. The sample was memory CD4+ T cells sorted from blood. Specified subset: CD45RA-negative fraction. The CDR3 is CASSLEGRQETQYF. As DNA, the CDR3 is TGCGCCAGCAGCTTGGAGGGGAGGCAGGAGACCCAGTACTTC.